Sequencing of this T cell receptor beta chain was carried out in a study of blood T cell repertoires in COVID-19. Background on the study: Sites across the United States, Italy and Spain contributed samples from acute and convalescent COVID-19.

Generated by immunoSEQ multiplex PCR, the TCRdb table keeps only in-frame clones and is missing some. The table shows roughly 250,000 clones, with about nine tenths occurring only once. Germline CDR1 reads SGHAT; CDR2 reads FQNNGV. Trimming shortened V by 5 bases and J by 4 bases, and 17 bases separated the two germline ends. The length of the CDR3 is 15 residues. This TCR was recovered from a woman aged 40 to 50 with acute or convalescent COVID-19. Material for sequencing was peripheral blood. The V gene is TRBV11-2, the J gene TRBJ1-1; D might be TRBD1 (6 bases). The CDR3 protein is CASSTLNRVGTEAFF. The CDR3 bases are TGTGCCAGCAGCACCCTGAACAGGGTCGGCACTGAAGCTTTCTTT.